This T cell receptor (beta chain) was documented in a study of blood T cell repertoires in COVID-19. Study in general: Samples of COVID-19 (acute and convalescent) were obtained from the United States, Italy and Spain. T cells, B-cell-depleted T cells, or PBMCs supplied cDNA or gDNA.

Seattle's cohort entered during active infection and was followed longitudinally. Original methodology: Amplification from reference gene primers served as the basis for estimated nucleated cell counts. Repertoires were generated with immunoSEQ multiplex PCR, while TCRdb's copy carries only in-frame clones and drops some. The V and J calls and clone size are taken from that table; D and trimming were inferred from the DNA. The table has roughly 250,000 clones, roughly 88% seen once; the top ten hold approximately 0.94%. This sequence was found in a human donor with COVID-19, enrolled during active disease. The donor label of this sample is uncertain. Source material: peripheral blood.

CDR3 sequence reads: CASGLAGGNSPLHF. For the CDR3, the DNA is TGTGCCAGCGGGTTAGCAGGGGGAAATTCACCCCTCCACTTT. The chain employs TRBV28 and TRBJ1-6, with 7 nucleotides matching TRBD1. CDR1 and CDR2 (germline): MDHEN, SYDVKM. V shed 8 bases, J shed 7 bases, and the junction held 8 bases outside the gene matches. This CDR3 contains 14 residues.